The 8 T cell receptor beta chains given below trace back to one sample, sequenced in a study of identifying expanded T cells in peripheral blood. Libraries were prepared by immunoSEQ multiplex PCR; TCRdb keeps only in-frame clonotypes and omits some of them. The data contain 55,000 to 60,000 clones, approximately 89% of them seen just once; the ten biggest clones take up approximately 3.8%. The sequenced sample was blood. Receptors originate from a person aged 18-70 years in good health.

This sequence joins TRBV19 and TRBJ1-2, with 10 bases identical to TRBD1. The CDR3 has 15 amino acids. The trim removed 3 bases at V and 4 bases at J, leaving 5 bases unmatched. The germline V gene has CDR1 LNHDA and CDR2 SQIVND (reference sequence). CDR3 residues: CASSMMGQGPYGYTF. The CDR3 nucleotides are TGTGCCAGTAGTATGATGGGACAGGGGCCCTATGGCTACACCTTC. The whole variable domain, remainder taken from reference TRBV19 and TRBJ1-2, is DGGITQSPKYLFRKEGQNVTLSCEQNLNHDAMYWYRQDPGQGLRLIYYSQIVNDFQKGDIAEGYSVSREKKESFPLTVTSAQKNPTAFYLCASSMMGQGPYGYTFGSGTRLTVV.

The chain uses TRBV6-1 and TRBJ2-1, with TRBD2 matching 8 bases. The CDR3 is made up of 15 amino acids. Per the germline V gene, CDR1 is MNHNS and CDR2 is SASEGT. V was pared by 7 bases and J by 9 bases, with 14 bases of the junction left unmatched. The CDR3 here is CASIGGAVGVTEQFF. The CDR3 region has the DNA TGTGCCAGCATCGGGGGGGCCGTGGGTGTAACTGAGCAGTTCTTC.

V usage is TRBV28 and J usage is TRBJ2-3; 8 bases match TRBD1. V shed 4 bases and J 0 bases; nucleotides not matched to a gene: 6. The CDR3 contains 16 residues. Germline values: CDR1 MDHEN, CDR2 SYDVKM. CDR3 DNA: TGTGCCAGCAGTTCCTGGACAGGGCGGAGCACAGATACGCAGTATTTT. It yields the protein CASSSWTGRSTDTQYF.

This chain uses TRBV6-4 with TRBJ1-4; D unclear. CDR1 MRHNA and CDR2 SNTAGT come from the germline V gene. The CDR3 runs to 17 residues. V was trimmed by 10 bases and J by 4 bases, leaving 25 bases between them. The CDR3 is CATQHSGPERLNEKLFF. The CDR3 DNA reads as TGTGCCACCCAGCACTCCGGGCCCGAGAGGCTTAATGAAAAACTGTTTTTT.

This chain connects TRBV6-6 to TRBJ2-3; no definite D call. The CDR3 consists of 16 residues. The germline V gene has CDR1 MNHNY and CDR2 SVGAGI (reference sequence). Trimming shortened V by 8 bases and J by 1 base, and 19 bases separated the two germline ends. The CDR3, as DNA: TGTGCCAGCCAGACTTTGGTTGCTGGACGCACAGATACGCAGTATTTT. Residues: CASQTLVAGRTDTQYF.

The gene calls are TRBV6-4 and TRBJ1-1, with 9 bases that match TRBD1. Unmatched junction bases numbered 4, after V lost 6 bases and J lost 2 bases. Germline lookup yields CDR1 MRHNA and CDR2 SNTAGT. This CDR3 has 14 residues. The CDR3: CASRRDRANTEAFF. CDR3 DNA sequence: TGTGCCAGCAGGAGGGACAGGGCAAACACTGAAGCTTTCTTT.

CDR3: CASSPTAGNGYTF. The CDR3 DNA reads TGTGCCAGCTCACCAACGGCCGGCAATGGCTACACCTTC. The V and J genes are TRBV18 and TRBJ1-2; D is uncertain. Germline assignment: CDR1 KGHSH and CDR2 LQKENI. CDR3 size: 13 residues. V was pared by 2 bases and J by 6 bases, with 10 bases between.

The chain is built from TRBV19 and TRBJ2-7, with 7 positions matching TRBD1. Germline assignment: CDR1 LNHDA and CDR2 SQIVND (reference sequence). CDR3 length: 14 amino acids. With V trimmed by 8 bases and J by 3 bases, 10 bases remained unmatched. CDR3 region: CASSYRQGHYEQYF. The CDR3 DNA reads TGTGCCAGTTCCTATAGACAGGGCCACTACGAGCAGTACTTC.